This T cell receptor beta chain was found in a study of blood T cell repertoires in COVID-19. Background on the study: Researchers got acute and convalescent COVID-19 samples from the United States, Italy and Spain. PBMCs, B-cell-depleted T cells, or T cells were the source of the cDNA or gDNA that made up the material.

Authors' processing steps: Amplification of reference gene primers was used by the study to estimate nucleated cell counts. Profiled with immunoSEQ multiplex PCR; TCRdb holds only in-frame clones, not every one. The V and J calls and clone size come from that table; D and trimming were worked out from the DNA. The sample shows about 310,000 clones, roughly 84% of them seen only once. This clone was seen a handful of times. CDR1 is SEHNR, CDR2 FQNEAQ, per germline (reference sequence). The CDR3 is 14 residues long. The V end lost 3 bases, the J end lost 7 bases, and 15 bases lay between the germline ends.

The V and J genes are TRBV7-9 and TRBJ1-1; no firm D call. Sequenced input: peripheral blood. The clonotype originates from a middle-aged man with active or convalescent COVID-19. CDR3 sequence (DNA): TGTGCCAGCAGCTTTCTAAGTTGGAGATTTGAAGCTTTCTTT. As protein: CASSFLSWRFEAFF.